These 20 T cell receptor beta chains share one sample of origin, sequenced in a study of vaccination and CD4 T cells after COVID-19. At the Johns Hopkins FTIC core, DNA taken from cultured CD4+ T cells was sequenced by way of the Oncomine TCR Beta short-read assay. TCRdb re-called the PCR reads with MiXCR, one entry per CDR3 protein. The sample lists approximately 15,000 distinct CDR3 sequences; under 40% were seen once. The treatment was: 10-day PBMC culture with coronavirus spike peptide pools or control peptides (ViraFEST assay). Their target antigens are unknown. Specimen: cultured CD4+ T cells from blood. Every receptor here comes from a human donor with COVID-19.

J is TRBJ2-2 and V is TRBV19; perhaps TRBD2 as D (6 bases). V lost 4 bases and J lost 4, with 13 bases in between. CDR3 length: 15 amino acids. Germline CDR1 and CDR2: LNHDA and SQIVND (reference sequence). The CDR3 region is CASSNRLGSTGELFF. For the CDR3, the DNA is TGTGCCAGTAGTAACAGACTAGGATCCACCGGGGAGCTGTTTTTT. The full variable domain, with the rest looked up from reference TRBV19 and TRBJ2-2, is DGGITQSPKYLFRKEGQNVTLSCEQNLNHDAMYWYRQDPGQGLRLIYYSQIVNDFQKGDIAEGYSVSREKKESFPLTVTSAQKNPTAFYLCASSNRLGSTGELFFGEGSRLTVL.

This clonotype was seen only a few times. The chain combines TRBV12-3 or TRBV12-4 with TRBJ2-4, with D perhaps TRBD1 (5 bases). The CDR3 extends over 13 amino acids. V was pared by 6 bases and J by 0 bases, with 6 bases between. In DNA form, the CDR3 reads TGTGCCAGCAGGCAGGGAGCCAAAAACATTCAGTACTTC. Amino acid sequence: CASRQGAKNIQYF.

Only a few counts were recorded for this clonotype. The chain recombines TRBV24-1 with TRBJ2-3; 10 bases are shared with TRBD1. The CDR3 has 17 residues. Germline CDR1 KGHDR, CDR2 SFDVKD. The V segment lost 4 bases and the J segment 2 bases; nucleotides outside the gene matches: 8. DNA for the CDR3: TGTGCCACCAGTGAGTCCGGGACAGGGGTTTCCACAGATACGCAGTATTTT. Translated: CATSESGTGVSTDTQYF.

This chain links TRBV19 with TRBJ1-5; maybe TRBD1 (5 bases). Germline values: CDR1 LNHDA, CDR2 SQIVND (reference sequence). The CDR3 spans 15 residues. With 3 bases removed from V and 4 bases from J, the gap between germline ends came to 13 bases. For the CDR3, the DNA is TGTGCCAGTAGTATTGGGGGTTTGGCGAATCAGCCCCAGCATTTT. As protein: CASSIGGLANQPQHF.

V usage is TRBV2 and J usage is TRBJ2-5; 7 bases are a match to TRBD1. The V segment lost 5 bases and the J segment 5 bases; nucleotides outside the gene matches: 5. The CDR3 runs 13 residues. Germline-derived CDR1 and CDR2 are SNHLY and FYNNEI. CDR3 loop: CASSLRGRETQYF. For the CDR3, the DNA is TGTGCCAGCAGTTTAAGGGGGCGGGAGACCCAGTACTTC.

The chain employs TRBV10-1 and TRBJ1-1; 9 nucleotides line up with TRBD1. The germline V gene encodes CDR1 WNHNN and CDR2 SYGVQD (reference sequence). Germline trimming cut 3 bases from V and 2 bases from J; bases unmatched to any gene: 7. This CDR3 comprises 16 residues. The CDR3 nucleotides are TGCGCCAGCAGTGAAAACAGGGGGCGCCTCAACACTGAAGCTTTCTTT. Protein product: CASSENRGRLNTEAFF.

The chain joins TRBV28 to TRBJ2-4; D might be TRBD1 or TRBD2, each matching 6 bases. Trimming removed 6 bases at V and 5 bases at J, with 17 bases between. The CDR3 consists of 15 residues. Germline V gene data show CDR1 as MDHEN and CDR2 as SYDVKM. The CDR3 region has the DNA TGTGCCAGCAGACAGGGCGGGACGGTTGAAAACATTCAGTACTTC. Protein: CASRQGGTVENIQYF.

The chain couples TRBV18 to TRBJ1-1; D is unresolved. The length of the CDR3 is 13 residues. Germline V gene data show CDR1 as KGHSH and CDR2 as LQKENI. Trimming stripped 9 bases from V and 4 bases from J, with 15 bases between. The CDR3 region has the DNA TGTGCCAGTGGACTCAAGGAGAGCACTGAAGCTTTCTTT. This translates into CASGLKESTEAFF.

J is TRBJ2-2 and V is TRBV11-3, with 7 bases aligning to TRBD1. V dropped 3 bases and J dropped 7; count of bases not matched to a gene: 11. CDR3 length: 16 residues. Germline lookup yields CDR1 SGHNT and CDR2 YENEEA. CDR3 amino acids: CASSFTTGEMNGELFF. The CDR3 region has the DNA TGTGCCAGCAGCTTTACCACAGGGGAAATGAACGGGGAGCTGTTTTTT.

The chain recombines TRBV2 with TRBJ1-5; no clear D. CDR1 is SNHLY, CDR2 FYNNEI, per germline. CDR3 size: 13 residues. V lost 4 bases and J 2 bases, leaving 6 bases between the germline ends. The CDR3: CASSAVGNQPQHF. CDR3 in DNA: TGTGCCAGCAGTGCGGTAGGCAATCAGCCCCAGCATTTT.

The CDR3 DNA sequence: TGTGCCAGCAGCTTAATTGGTAAAGGGCTGGCCTATGGCTACACCTTC. Translated, it gives CASSLIGKGLAYGYTF. The V gene is TRBV7-2, the J gene TRBJ1-2; D gene ambiguous. The V and J ends lost 2 bases and 4 bases respectively, with 17 bases between them. The CDR3 extends over 16 amino acids. CDR1 is SGHTA, CDR2 FQGNSA, per germline.

This rearrangement joins TRBV10-1 to TRBJ2-3; no firm D call. Trimming removed 3 bases at V and 1 base at J, with 8 bases between. From germline, CDR1 is WNHNN and CDR2 SYGVQD (reference sequence). The CDR3 runs 14 residues. The CDR3 protein is CASSDSHRTDTQYF. CDR3 bases: TGCGCCAGCAGTGACTCTCACCGCACAGATACGCAGTATTTT.

This clonotype was picked up a small number of times. This chain's CDR3 is CASSKTSGGLQETQYF. The CDR3 region has the DNA TGTGCCAGCAGTAAGACTAGCGGGGGGCTTCAAGAGACCCAGTACTTC. The rearrangement links TRBV7-2 to TRBJ2-5, with 13 positions matching TRBD2. The CDR3 sequence is 16 residues long. Germline V lookup: CDR1 SGHTA, CDR2 FQGNSA. The trim removed 6 bases at V and 2 bases at J, leaving 6 bases unmatched. The variable domain in full, completed from reference TRBV7-2 and TRBJ2-5, reads GAGVSQSPSNKVTEKGKDVELRCDPISGHTALYWYRQSLGQGLEFLIYFQGNSAPDKSGLPSDRFSAERTGGSVSTLTIQRTQQEDSAVYLCASSKTSGGLQETQYFGPGTRLLVL.

This chain links TRBV7-3 with TRBJ2-3; TRBD2 matches at 8 bases. The CDR3 is made up of 16 amino acids. Trimming took 1 base from V and 3 from J; bases not matched to a gene: 6. Germline CDR1 reads SGHTA; CDR2 reads FQGTGA. The DNA for the CDR3 is TGTGCCAGCAGCTTAATATCCGGGGGGGGTACAGATACGCAGTATTTT. Its protein is CASSLISGGGTDTQYF.

The chain recombines TRBV20-1 with TRBJ2-7; 7 bases align to TRBD1. V was pared by 3 bases and J by 5 bases, with 7 bases of the junction left unmatched. The CDR3 is 13 amino acids. Germline assignment: CDR1 DFQATT and CDR2 SNEGSKA (reference sequence). This chain's CDR3 is CSARGTVNHEQYF. The CDR3 nucleotides read TGCAGTGCTAGGGGGACAGTCAACCACGAGCAGTACTTC.

This clonotype was counted a few times. This chain links TRBV5-1 with TRBJ1-6, with D maybe TRBD1 (6 bases). The CDR3 loop spans 19 amino acids. V was clipped by 0 bases and J by 6 bases, with 22 bases between them. Looked up from germline, CDR1 is SGHRS and CDR2 is YFSETQ. The CDR3 coding sequence is TGCGCCAGCAGCTTGGAAGGGTCCGGCGGGGACATTCTTAATTCACCCCTCCACTTT. Translating it yields CASSLEGSGGDILNSPLHF.

The chain is built from TRBV7-6 and TRBJ2-6; tentative D call: TRBD2 (6 bases). Trimming stripped 4 bases from V and 5 bases from J, with 27 bases between. Germline CDR1 SGHVS, CDR2 FNYEAQ. The CDR3 runs 20 residues. This CDR3 is CASSSGGGGIHSLRANVLTF. CDR3 in DNA: TGTGCCAGCAGCTCTGGTGGCGGCGGGATCCACTCTCTCCGGGCCAACGTCCTGACTTTC.

V is TRBV2 and J is TRBJ1-2; 9 bases line up with TRBD1. The CDR3 length is 16 residues. V gave up 4 bases and J gave up 4 bases; unmatched junction bases: 10. The V gene's germline CDR1 is SNHLY and CDR2 FYNNEI. The CDR3 DNA reads as TGTGCCAGCAGTGCCAGCGCCGGACAGGGGAGCTATGGCTACACCTTC. It translates to CASSASAGQGSYGYTF.

The chain couples TRBV6-1 to TRBJ2-6, with D tentatively TRBD1 (5 bases). This CDR3 contains 15 residues. The V gene's germline CDR1 is MNHNS and CDR2 SASEGT. Trimming took off 8 bases at V and 2 bases at J, with 13 bases between the two ends. CDR3 nucleotide sequence: TGTGCCAGCGCAGGGCATAGTGCTGGGGCCAACGTCCTGACTTTC. Translation: CASAGHSAGANVLTF.

This clonotype turned up a few times. The chain has TRBV29-1 and TRBJ2-7; 9 bases align to TRBD1. This CDR3 has 13 residues. The V and J ends lost 6 bases and 4 bases, in that order; junction bases with no gene match: 7. Germline-derived CDR1 and CDR2 are SQVTM and ANQGSEA. CDR3 DNA: TGCAGCGTCATAAAGACAGGGGGGTACGAGCAGTACTTC. Its protein product is CSVIKTGGYEQYF.